Listed below are T cell receptor beta chains from one sample, sequenced in a study of human T cells and chemical hapten exposure. A single record per CDR3 protein comes from TCRdb applying MiXCR to the RACE reads. The sample has approximately 370,000 distinct CDR3 sequences, about 5.4% seen once. The sample here was whole blood, taken in connection with sensitization to the hapten diphenylcyclopropenone (DPC). The receptors come from a woman aged 18 to 35 with alopecia areata. Some clones in this sample may be carry-over from other donors' samples. Each CDR3 is given with its conserved first and last residue. Fields, in order: D gene, V gene, J gene, CDR3 protein. The D gene is left open where the match is weak.

D gene: NA; V gene: TRBV7-6; J gene: TRBJ2-5; CDR3 protein: CASSLFPPGTDQETQYF
D gene: NA; V gene: TRBV6-5; J gene: TRBJ2-3; CDR3 protein: CASSYSSIGADTQYF
D gene: NA; V gene: TRBV5-4; J gene: TRBJ2-3; CDR3 protein: CASSWGGAAHILSSSTDTQYF
D gene: NA; V gene: TRBV12-5; J gene: TRBJ2-7; CDR3 protein: CASGLPRRGSTYEQYF
D gene: NA; V gene: TRBV7-3; J gene: TRBJ1-6; CDR3 protein: CASSSGHSNSPLHF
D gene: NA; V gene: TRBV27; J gene: TRBJ2-7; CDR3 protein: CASRVTAASYEQYF
D gene: TRBD1; V gene: TRBV3-1; J gene: TRBJ2-5; CDR3 protein: CASSPQKDRRETQYF
D gene: TRBD1; V gene: TRBV20-1; J gene: TRBJ2-7; CDR3 protein: CSAGGTGGPPEQYF
D gene: NA; V gene: TRBV20-1; J gene: TRBJ2-7; CDR3 protein: CSASSVSSYEQYF
D gene: TRBD2; V gene: TRBV27; J gene: TRBJ2-1; CDR3 protein: CASSLETSFYNEQFF
D gene: NA; V gene: TRBV5-1; J gene: TRBJ2-1; CDR3 protein: CARSLGTSYVNEQFF